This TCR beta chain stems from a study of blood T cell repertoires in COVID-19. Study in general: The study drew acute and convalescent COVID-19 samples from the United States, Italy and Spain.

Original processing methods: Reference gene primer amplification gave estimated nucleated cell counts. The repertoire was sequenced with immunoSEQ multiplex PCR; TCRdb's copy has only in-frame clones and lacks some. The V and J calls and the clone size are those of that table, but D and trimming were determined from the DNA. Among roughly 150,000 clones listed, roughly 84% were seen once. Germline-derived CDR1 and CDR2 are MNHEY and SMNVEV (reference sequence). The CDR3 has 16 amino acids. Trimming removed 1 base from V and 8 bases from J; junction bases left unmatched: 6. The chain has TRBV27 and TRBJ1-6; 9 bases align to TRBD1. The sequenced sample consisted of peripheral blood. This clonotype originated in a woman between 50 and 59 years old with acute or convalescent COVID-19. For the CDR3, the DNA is TGTGCCAGCAGTTTATTGTTCAGGACAGGGGATTCACCCCTCCACTTT. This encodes CASSLLFRTGDSPLHF.